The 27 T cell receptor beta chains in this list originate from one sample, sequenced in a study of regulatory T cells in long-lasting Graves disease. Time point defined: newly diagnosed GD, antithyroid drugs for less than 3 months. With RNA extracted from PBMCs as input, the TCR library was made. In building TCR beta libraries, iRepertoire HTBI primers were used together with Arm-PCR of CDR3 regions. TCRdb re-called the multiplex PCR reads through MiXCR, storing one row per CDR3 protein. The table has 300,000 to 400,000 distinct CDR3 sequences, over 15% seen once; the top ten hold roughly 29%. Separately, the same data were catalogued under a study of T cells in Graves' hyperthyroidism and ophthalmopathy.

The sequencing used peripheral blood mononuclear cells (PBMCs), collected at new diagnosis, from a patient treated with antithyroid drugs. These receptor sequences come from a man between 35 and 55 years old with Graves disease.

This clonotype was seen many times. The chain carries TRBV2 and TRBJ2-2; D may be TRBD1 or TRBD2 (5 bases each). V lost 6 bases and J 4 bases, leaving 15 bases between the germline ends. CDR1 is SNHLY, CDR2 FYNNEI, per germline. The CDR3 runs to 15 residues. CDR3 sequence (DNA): TGTGCCAGCAGCGCAGCGGAGAGGGGCACCGGGGAGCTGTTTTTT. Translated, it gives CASSAAERGTGELFF.

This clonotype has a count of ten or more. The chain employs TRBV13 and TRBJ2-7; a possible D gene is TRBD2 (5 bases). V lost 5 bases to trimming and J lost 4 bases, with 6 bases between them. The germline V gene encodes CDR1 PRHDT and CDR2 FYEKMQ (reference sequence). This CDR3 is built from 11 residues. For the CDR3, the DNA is TGTGCCAGCAGCCGCGGGTACGAGCAGTACTTC. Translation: CASSRGYEQYF.

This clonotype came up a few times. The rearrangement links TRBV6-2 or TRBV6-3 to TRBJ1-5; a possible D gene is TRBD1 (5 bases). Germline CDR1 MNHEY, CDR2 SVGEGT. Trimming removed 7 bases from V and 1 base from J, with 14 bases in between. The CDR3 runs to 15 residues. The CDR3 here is CASILIGASNQPQHF. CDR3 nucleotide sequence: TGTGCCAGCATCTTGATAGGGGCCAGCAATCAGCCCCAGCATTTT.

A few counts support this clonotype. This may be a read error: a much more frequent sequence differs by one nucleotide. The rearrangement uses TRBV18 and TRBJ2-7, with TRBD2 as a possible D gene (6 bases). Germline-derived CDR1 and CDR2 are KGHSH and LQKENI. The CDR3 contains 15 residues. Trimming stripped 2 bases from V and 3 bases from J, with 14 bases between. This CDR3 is CASSPARDSIYEQYF. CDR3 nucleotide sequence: TGTGCCAGCTCACCAGCCCGGGACTCCATCTACGAGCAGTACTTC.

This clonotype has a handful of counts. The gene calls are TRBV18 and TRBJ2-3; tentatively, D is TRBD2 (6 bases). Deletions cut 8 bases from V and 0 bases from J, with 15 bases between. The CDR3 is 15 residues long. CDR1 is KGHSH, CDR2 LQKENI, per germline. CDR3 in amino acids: CASSPGEASTDTQYF. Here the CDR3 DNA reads TGTGCCAGCAGCCCGGGGGAGGCGAGCACAGATACGCAGTATTTT.

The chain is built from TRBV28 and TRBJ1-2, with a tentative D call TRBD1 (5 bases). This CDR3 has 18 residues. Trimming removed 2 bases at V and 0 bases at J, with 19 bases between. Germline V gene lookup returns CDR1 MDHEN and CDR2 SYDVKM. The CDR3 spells CASSLRPGDVDSNYGYTF. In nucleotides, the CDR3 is TGTGCCAGCAGTTTAAGGCCCGGGGACGTCGACTCTAACTATGGCTACACCTTC.

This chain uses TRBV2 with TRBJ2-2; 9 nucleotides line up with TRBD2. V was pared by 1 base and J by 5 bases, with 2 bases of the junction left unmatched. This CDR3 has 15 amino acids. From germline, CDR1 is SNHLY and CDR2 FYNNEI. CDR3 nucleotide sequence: TGTGCCAGCAGTGAAGAAGCGGGAGGTACCGGGGAGCTGTTTTTT. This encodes CASSEEAGGTGELFF.

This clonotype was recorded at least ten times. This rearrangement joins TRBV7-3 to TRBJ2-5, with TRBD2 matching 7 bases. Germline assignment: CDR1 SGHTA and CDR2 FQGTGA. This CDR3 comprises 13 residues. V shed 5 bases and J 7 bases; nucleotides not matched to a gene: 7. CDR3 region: CASSPAGGGTQYF. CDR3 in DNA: TGTGCCAGCAGCCCAGCTGGCGGGGGGACCCAGTACTTC.

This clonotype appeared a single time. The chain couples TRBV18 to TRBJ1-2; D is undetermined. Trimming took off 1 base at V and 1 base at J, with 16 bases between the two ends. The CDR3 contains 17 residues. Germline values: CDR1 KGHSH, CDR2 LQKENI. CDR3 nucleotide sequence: TGTGCCAGCTCACCACTGCTAACTGGATTACTTAACTATGGCTACACCTTC. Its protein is CASSPLLTGLLNYGYTF.

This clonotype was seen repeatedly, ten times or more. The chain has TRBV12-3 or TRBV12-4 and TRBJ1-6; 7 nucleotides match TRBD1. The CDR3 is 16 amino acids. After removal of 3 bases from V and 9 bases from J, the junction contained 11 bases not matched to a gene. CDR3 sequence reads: CASSLGLDRPFSPLHF. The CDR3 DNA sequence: TGTGCCAGCAGTTTGGGACTGGACAGGCCGTTTTCACCCCTCCACTTT.

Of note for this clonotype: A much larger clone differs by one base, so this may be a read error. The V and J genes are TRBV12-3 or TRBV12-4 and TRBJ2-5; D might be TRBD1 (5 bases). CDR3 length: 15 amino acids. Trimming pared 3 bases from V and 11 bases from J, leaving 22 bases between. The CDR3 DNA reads TGTGCCAGCAGTTTTTGGCAGGGATCCTACAATGAGCAGTACTTC. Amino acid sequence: CASSFWQGSYNEQYF.

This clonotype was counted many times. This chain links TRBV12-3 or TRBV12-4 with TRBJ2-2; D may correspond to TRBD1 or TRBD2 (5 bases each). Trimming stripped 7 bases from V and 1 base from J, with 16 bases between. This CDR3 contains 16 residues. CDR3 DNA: TGTGCCAGCACCCTCTTCGGGACGGTGAACACCGGGGAGCTGTTTTTT. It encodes CASTLFGTVNTGELFF.

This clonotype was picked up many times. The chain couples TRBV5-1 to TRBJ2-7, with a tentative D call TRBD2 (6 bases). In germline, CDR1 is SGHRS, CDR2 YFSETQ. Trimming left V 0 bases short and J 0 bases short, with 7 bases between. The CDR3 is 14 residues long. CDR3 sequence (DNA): TGCGCCAGCAGCTTGGACGGGAGCTCCTACGAGCAGTACTTC. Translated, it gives CASSLDGSSYEQYF.

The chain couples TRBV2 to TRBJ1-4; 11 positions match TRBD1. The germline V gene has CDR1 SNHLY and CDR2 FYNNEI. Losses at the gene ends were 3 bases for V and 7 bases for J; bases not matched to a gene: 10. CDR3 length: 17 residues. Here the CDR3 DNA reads TGTGCCAGCAGTGAGGCTCGGGGACAGGGGGTTGGTGAAAAACTGTTTTTT. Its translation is CASSEARGQGVGEKLFF.

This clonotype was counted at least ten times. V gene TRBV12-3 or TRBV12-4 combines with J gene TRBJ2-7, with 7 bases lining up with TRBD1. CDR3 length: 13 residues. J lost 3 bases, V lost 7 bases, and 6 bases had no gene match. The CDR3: CASKPGQSYEQYF. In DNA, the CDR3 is TGTGCCAGCAAACCGGGACAGAGCTACGAGCAGTACTTC.

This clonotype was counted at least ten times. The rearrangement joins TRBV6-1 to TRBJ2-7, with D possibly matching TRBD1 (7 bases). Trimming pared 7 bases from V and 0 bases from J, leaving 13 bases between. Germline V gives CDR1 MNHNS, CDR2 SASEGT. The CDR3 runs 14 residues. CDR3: CASKIRGASYEQYF. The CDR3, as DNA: TGTGCCAGCAAAATCAGGGGGGCCTCCTACGAGCAGTACTTC.

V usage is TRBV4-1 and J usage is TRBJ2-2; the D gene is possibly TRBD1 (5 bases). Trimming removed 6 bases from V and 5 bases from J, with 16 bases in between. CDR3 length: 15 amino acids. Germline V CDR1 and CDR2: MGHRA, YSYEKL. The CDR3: CASRSQGSRTGELFF. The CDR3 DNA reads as TGCGCCAGCAGGTCTCAGGGAAGCAGGACCGGGGAGCTGTTTTTT.

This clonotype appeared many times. CDR3 amino acids: CASSRQGAGRTEAFF. The CDR3 coding sequence is TGTGCCAGCAGTCGACAGGGGGCTGGAAGGACTGAAGCTTTCTTT. The rearrangement links TRBV27 to TRBJ1-1; TRBD1 agrees at 10 bases. The CDR3 has 15 amino acids. Germline lookup yields CDR1 MNHEY and CDR2 SMNVEV (reference sequence). V lost 5 bases and J lost 5; bases outside the gene matches: 8.

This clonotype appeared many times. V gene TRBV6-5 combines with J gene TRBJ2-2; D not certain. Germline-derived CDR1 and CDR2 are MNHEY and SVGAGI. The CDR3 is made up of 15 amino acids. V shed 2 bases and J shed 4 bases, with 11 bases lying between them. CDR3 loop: CASSYLGPTTGELFF. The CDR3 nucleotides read TGTGCCAGCAGTTACCTAGGACCAACCACCGGGGAGCTGTTTTTT.

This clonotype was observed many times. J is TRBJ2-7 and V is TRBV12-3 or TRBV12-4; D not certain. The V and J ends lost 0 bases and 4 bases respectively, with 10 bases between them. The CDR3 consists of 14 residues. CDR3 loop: CASSLAGTKYEQYF. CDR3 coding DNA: TGTGCCAGCAGTTTAGCGGGAACCAAGTACGAGCAGTACTTC.

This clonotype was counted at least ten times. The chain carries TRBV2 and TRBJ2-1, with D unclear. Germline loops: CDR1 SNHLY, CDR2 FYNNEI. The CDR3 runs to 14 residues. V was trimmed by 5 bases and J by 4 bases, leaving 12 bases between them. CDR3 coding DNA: TGTGCCAGCAGTCGGCCCTCTGGGTACAATGAGCAGTTCTTC. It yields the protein CASSRPSGYNEQFF. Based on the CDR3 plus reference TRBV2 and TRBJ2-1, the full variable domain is EPEVTQTPSHQVTQMGQEVILRCVPISNHLYFYWYRQILGQKVEFLVSFYNNEISEKSEIFDDQFSVERPDGSNFTLKIRSTKLEDSAMYFCASSRPSGYNEQFFGPGTRLTVL.

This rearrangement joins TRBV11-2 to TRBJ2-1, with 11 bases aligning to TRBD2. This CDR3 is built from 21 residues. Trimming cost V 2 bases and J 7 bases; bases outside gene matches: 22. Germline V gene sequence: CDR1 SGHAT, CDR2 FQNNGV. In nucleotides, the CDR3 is TGTGCCAGCAGCTTACACTCAATCCTTCGCCTTCTAGCGGGAGGAGGAAATGAGCAGTTCTTC. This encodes CASSLHSILRLLAGGGNEQFF. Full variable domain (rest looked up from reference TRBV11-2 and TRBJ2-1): EAGVAQSPRYKIIEKRQSVAFWCNPISGHATLYWYQQILGQGPKLLIQFQNNGVVDDSQLPKDRFSAERLKGVDSTLKIQPAKLEDSAVYLCASSLHSILRLLAGGGNEQFFGPGTRLTVL.

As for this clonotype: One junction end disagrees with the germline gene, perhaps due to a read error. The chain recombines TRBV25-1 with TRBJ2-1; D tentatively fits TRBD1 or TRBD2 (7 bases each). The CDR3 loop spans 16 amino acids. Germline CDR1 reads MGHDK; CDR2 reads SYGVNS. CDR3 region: CASSEPRGGGYNGQFF. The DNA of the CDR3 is TGTGCCAGCAGTGAACCCAGGGGGGGGGGCTACAATGGGCAGTTCTTC.

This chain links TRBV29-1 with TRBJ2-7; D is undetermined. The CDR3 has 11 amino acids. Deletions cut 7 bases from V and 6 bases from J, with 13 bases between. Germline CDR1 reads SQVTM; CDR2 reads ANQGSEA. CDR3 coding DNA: TGCAGCGCGCCGGGTTCCCTCGAGCAGTACTTC. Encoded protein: CSAPGSLEQYF.

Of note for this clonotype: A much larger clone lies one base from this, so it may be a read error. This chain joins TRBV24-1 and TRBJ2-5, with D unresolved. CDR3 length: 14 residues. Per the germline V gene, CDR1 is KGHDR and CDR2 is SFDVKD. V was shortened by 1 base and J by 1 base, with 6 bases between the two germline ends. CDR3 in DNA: TGTGCCACCAGTGATTTCGCCAGCCAAGAGACCCAGTACTTC. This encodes CATSDFASQETQYF.

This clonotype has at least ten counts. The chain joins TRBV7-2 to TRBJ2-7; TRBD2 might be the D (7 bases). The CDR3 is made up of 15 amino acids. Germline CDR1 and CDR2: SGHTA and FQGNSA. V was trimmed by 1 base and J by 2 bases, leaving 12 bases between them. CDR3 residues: CASSLGRGAPYEQYF. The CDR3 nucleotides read TGTGCCAGCAGCTTAGGACGGGGGGCCCCCTACGAGCAGTACTTC.

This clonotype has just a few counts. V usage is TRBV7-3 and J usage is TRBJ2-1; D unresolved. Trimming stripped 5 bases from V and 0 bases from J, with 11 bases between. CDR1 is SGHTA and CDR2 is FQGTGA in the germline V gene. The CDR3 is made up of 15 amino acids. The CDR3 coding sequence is TGTGCCAGCAGCCGTGACGTGGGCTCCTACAATGAGCAGTTCTTC. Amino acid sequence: CASSRDVGSYNEQFF.